Below, 2 T cell receptor beta chains from the same sample are listed, as sequenced in a study of shared clonotypes between healthy human individuals. Only in-frame clones appear in the TCRdb table, and some are missing; sequencing was by immunoSEQ multiplex PCR. The table has roughly 1,600,000 clones, approximately 98.5% seen once. Sequencing was done on a sample of naive CD4+ T cells sorted from blood. Subset denoted: CD45RA+ positively selected. These receptor sequences come from a man under 40 in good health.

V gene TRBV15 combines with J gene TRBJ2-6, with 8 positions matching TRBD2. V shed 0 bases and J 4 bases; nucleotides not matched to a gene: 14. CDR3 size: 20 residues. The germline CDR1 and CDR2 sequences are LNHNV and YYDKDF (reference sequence). In DNA, the CDR3 is TGTGCCACCAGCAGAGATTCGTTAGGCGGGAGGAATGCCGGGGCCAACGTCCTGACTTTC. Protein product: CATSRDSLGGRNAGANVLTF.

V is TRBV6-6 and J is TRBJ1-4; 7 bases map to TRBD1. The CDR3 is 15 amino acids. The ends lost 6 bases at V and 5 bases at J; junction bases unmatched: 9. Germline CDR1 MNHNY, CDR2 SVGAGI (reference sequence). CDR3 sequence: CASSRTQGLNEKLFF. CDR3 bases: TGTGCCAGCAGCCGTACACAGGGGCTAAATGAAAAACTGTTTTTT.